This note documents a single T cell receptor (beta chain) sequence. The antigen remains undetermined. Sorting of CD4+ cells into CD25+CD127- cells was carried out for roughly 5 patients. As part of sample collection, lesional scalp punch biopsies and peripheral blood were taken from alopecia areata patients. Researchers picked out CD4+ and CD8+ T cells from PBMCs by sorting. Germline CDR1 is MNHEY and CDR2 is SVGAGI. The CDR3 spans 12 residues. V dropped 7 bases and J dropped 8; count of bases not matched to a gene: 3. The sample comes from a study of CD8+ T cells in alopecia areata. cDNA reverse transcribed from extracted RNA served as the sequencing template. Sequencing was performed with immunoSEQ multiplex PCR; in TCRdb, only in-frame clones are kept and a portion is missing. The profile shows 30,000 to 45,000 clones, more than 50% of them singletons. Study-level findings and limits: Between patients, shared TCR sequences were less clear than in mice. This was possibly due in part to HLA diversity in the patient population.

Input material: CD4+ Tregs sorted from blood. The source of this sequence is a human donor with alopecia areata. V and J are TRBV6-5 and TRBJ1-2, with 11 bases lining up with TRBD1. This chain's CDR3 is CASTGTGGGYTF. Here the CDR3 DNA reads TGTGCCAGCACCGGGACAGGGGGAGGCTACACCTTC.